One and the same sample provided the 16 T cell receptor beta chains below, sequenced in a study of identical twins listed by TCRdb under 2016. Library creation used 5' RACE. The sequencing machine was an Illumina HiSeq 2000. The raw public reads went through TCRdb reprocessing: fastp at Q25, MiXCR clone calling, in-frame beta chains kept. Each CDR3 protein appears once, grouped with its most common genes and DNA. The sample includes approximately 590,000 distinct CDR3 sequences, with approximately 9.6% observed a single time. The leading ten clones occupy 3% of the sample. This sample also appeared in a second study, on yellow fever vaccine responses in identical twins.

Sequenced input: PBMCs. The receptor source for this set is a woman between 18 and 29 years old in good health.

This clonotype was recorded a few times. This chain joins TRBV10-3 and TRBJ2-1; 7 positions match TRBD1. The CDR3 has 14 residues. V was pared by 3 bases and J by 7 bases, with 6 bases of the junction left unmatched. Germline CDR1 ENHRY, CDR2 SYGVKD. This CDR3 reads CAISEGTDLNEQFF. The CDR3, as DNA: TGTGCCATCAGTGAAGGGACAGACCTAAATGAGCAGTTCTTC.

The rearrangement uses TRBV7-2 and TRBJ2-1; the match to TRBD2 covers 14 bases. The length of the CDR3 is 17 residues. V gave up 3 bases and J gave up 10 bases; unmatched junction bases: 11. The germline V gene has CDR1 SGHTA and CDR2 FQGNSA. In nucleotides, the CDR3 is TGTGCCAGCAGCTTTCATCGACTAGCGGGGGGGCACCGGGAGCAGTTCTTC. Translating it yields CASSFHRLAGGHREQFF.

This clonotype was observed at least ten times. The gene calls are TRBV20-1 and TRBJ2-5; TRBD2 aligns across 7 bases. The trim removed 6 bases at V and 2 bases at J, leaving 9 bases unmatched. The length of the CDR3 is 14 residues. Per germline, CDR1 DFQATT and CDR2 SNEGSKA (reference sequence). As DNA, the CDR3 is TGCAGTGCGAAGCGAATGGGACTACAAGAGACCCAGTACTTC. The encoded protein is CSAKRMGLQETQYF.

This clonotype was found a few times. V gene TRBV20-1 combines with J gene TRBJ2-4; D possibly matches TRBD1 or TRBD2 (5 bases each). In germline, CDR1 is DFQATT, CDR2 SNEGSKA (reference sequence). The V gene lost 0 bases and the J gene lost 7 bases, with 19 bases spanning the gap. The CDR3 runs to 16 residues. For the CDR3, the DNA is TGCAGTGCTAGAGATCAATCAACGCCAGAGGGGAACATTCAGTACTTC. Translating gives CSARDQSTPEGNIQYF.

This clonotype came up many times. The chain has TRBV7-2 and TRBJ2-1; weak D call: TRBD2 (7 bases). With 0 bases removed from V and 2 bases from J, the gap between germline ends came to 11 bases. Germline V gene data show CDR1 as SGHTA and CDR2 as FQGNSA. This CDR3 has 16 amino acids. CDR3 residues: CASSLAGGGAYNEQFF. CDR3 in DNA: TGTGCCAGCAGCTTAGCGGGGGGGGGCGCCTACAATGAGCAGTTCTTC.

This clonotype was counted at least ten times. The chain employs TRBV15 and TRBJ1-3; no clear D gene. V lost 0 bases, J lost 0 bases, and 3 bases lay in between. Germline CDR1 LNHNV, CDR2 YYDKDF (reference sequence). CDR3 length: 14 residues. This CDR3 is CATSRDLSGNTIYF. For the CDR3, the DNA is TGTGCCACCAGCAGAGACCTCTCTGGAAACACCATATATTTT.

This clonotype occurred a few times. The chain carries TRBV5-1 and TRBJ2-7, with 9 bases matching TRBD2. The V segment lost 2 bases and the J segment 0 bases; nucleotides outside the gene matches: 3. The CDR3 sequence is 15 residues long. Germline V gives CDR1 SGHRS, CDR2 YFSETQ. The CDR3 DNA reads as TGCGCCAGCAGCTTCCAGCGGGGGGACTCCTACGAGCAGTACTTC. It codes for CASSFQRGDSYEQYF.

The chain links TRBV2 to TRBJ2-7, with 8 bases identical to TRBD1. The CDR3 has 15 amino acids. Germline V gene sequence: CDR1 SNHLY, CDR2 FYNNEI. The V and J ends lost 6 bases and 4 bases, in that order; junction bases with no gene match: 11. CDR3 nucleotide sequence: TGTGCCAGCAGACTAAACGGACAGGGAAGGTACGAGCAGTACTTC. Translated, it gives CASRLNGQGRYEQYF.

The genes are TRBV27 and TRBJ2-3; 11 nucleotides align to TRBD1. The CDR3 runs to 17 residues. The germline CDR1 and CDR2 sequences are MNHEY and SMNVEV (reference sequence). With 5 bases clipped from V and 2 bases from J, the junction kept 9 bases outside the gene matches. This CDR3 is CASSADRGLYVTDTQYF. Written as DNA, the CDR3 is TGTGCCAGCAGTGCGGACAGGGGGCTTTATGTCACAGATACGCAGTATTTT.

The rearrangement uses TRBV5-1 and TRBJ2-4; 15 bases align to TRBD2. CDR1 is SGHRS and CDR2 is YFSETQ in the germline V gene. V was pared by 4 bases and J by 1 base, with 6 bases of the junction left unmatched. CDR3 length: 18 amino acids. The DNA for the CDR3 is TGCGCCAGCAGCCCCGGACTAGCGGGGGGGCCGGCCAAAAACATTCAGTACTTC. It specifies CASSPGLAGGPAKNIQYF.

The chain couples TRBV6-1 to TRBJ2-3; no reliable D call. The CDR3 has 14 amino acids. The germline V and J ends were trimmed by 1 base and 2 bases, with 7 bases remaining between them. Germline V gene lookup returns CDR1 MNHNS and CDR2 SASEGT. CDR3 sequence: CASSEGYSTDTQYF. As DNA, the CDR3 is TGTGCCAGCAGTGAAGGGTACTCCACAGATACGCAGTATTTT.

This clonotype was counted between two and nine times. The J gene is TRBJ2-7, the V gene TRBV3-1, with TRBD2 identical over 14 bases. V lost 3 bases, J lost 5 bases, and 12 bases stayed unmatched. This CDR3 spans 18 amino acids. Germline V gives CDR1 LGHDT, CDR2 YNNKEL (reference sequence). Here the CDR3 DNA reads TGTGCCAGCAGCCATAAAAATCCGGGACTAGCGGGAGTGGACGAGCAGTACTTC. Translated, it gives CASSHKNPGLAGVDEQYF.

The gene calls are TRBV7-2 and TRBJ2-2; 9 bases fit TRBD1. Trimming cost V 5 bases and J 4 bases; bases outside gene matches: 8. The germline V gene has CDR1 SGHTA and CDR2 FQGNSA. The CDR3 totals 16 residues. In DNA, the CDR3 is TGTGCCAGCAGCCTCGGGGACAGGGTAGTCACCGGGGAGCTGTTTTTT. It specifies CASSLGDRVVTGELFF.

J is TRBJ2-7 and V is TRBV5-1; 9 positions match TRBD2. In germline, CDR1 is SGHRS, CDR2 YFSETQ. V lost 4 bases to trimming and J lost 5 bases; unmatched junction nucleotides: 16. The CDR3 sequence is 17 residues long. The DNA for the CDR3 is TGCGCCAGCAGCGTGGCCGTGACTAGCGGATTAAGGGACGAGCAGTACTTC. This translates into CASSVAVTSGLRDEQYF.

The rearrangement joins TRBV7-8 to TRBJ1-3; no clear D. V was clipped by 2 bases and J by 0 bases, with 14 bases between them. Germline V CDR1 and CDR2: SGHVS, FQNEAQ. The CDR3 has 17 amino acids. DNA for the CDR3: TGTGCCAGCAGCTTAAGGCGGGCGAGAAGCTCTGGAAACACCATATATTTT. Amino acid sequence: CASSLRRARSSGNTIYF.

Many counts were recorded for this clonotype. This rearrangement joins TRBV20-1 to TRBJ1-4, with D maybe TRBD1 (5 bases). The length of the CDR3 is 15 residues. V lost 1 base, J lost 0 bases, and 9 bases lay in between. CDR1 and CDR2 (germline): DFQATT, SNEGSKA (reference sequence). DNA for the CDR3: TGCAGTGCTAGAGGGGACGAAGCAACTAATGAAAAACTGTTTTTT. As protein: CSARGDEATNEKLFF.